These 29 T cell receptor beta chains originate from one sample sequenced in a study of blood T cell repertoires in COVID-19. TCRdb's table, derived via immunoSEQ multiplex PCR, lists solely in-frame clones and lacks some. The sample lists 200,000 to 300,000 clones; roughly 86% were seen once. Source material: peripheral blood. These receptors all come from a woman in her 30s who had recovered from COVID-19.

The genes are TRBV3-1 (or the pseudogene TRBV3-2) and TRBJ2-5, with D possibly TRBD2 on 6 matching bases. Trimming removed 0 bases from V and 8 bases from J, with 10 bases in between. Germline V gene sequence: CDR1 LGHDT, CDR2 YNNKEL (reference sequence). This CDR3 contains 13 residues. CDR3 nucleotide sequence: TGTGCCAGCAGCCAAGAGGGGAGGAGAACCCAGTACTTC. Translating it yields CASSQEGRRTQYF.

The chain combines TRBV9 with TRBJ2-1; weak D call: TRBD1 (5 bases). The CDR3 is 16 residues long. CDR1 is SGDLS, CDR2 YYNGEE, per germline. Trimming took off 3 bases at V and 4 bases at J, with 17 bases between the two ends. The CDR3 loop is CASSGGVRAQYNEQFF. DNA for the CDR3: TGTGCCAGCAGCGGAGGCGTCAGGGCCCAATACAATGAGCAGTTCTTC.

The chain combines TRBV5-6 with TRBJ2-7; TRBD1 matches at 10 bases. The J segment lost 6 bases and the V segment lost 0 bases, leaving 6 bases of the junction unmatched. Looked up from germline, CDR1 is SGHDT and CDR2 is YYEEEE. The CDR3 is 15 amino acids. The CDR3 spells CASSLVRTGGFEQYF. In DNA form, the CDR3 reads TGTGCCAGCAGCTTGGTTAGGACAGGGGGTTTCGAGCAGTACTTC.

This chain joins TRBV27 and TRBJ1-2, with D maybe TRBD1 (5 bases). CDR1 and CDR2 (germline): MNHEY, SMNVEV (reference sequence). This CDR3 comprises 13 residues. Trimming shortened V by 5 bases and J by 12 bases, and 19 bases separated the two germline ends. The CDR3 DNA reads as TGTGCCAGCAGTCCCGGGGGGGGAGGTTACAACACCTTC. It codes for CASSPGGGGYNTF.

The genes are TRBV7-9 and TRBJ2-1; D possibly corresponds to TRBD1 (5 bases). Germline V CDR1 and CDR2: SEHNR, FQNEAQ (reference sequence). With 8 bases removed from V and 2 bases from J, the gap between germline ends came to 13 bases. The CDR3 is 14 amino acids. The DNA for the CDR3 is TGTGCCAGCGCTAGGGGAAGAACCTACAATGAGCAGTTCTTC. Translation: CASARGRTYNEQFF.

The genes are TRBV19 and TRBJ2-3, with TRBD2 identical over 7 bases. The V gene's germline CDR1 is LNHDA and CDR2 SQIVND (reference sequence). The length of the CDR3 is 16 residues. V trimming: 1 base; J trimming: 0 bases; junction bases outside the gene matches: 4. The CDR3, as DNA: TGTGCCAGTAGTATAGGGGAGGGATGGAGCACAGATACGCAGTATTTT. As protein: CASSIGEGWSTDTQYF.

Here the CDR3 reads CASSLTGSGNTIYF. The CDR3 DNA follows: TGTGCCAGCAGCTTGACAGGGTCCGGAAACACCATATATTTT. The chain has TRBV7-2 and TRBJ1-3; 7 positions match TRBD1. This CDR3 is built from 14 residues. Germline CDR1 is SGHTA and CDR2 is FQGNSA. V lost 3 bases and J lost 4; bases outside the gene matches: 3. Together with reference TRBV7-2 and TRBJ1-3, the CDR3 gives the full variable domain: GAGVSQSPSNKVTEKGKDVELRCDPISGHTALYWYRQSLGQGLEFLIYFQGNSAPDKSGLPSDRFSAERTGGSVSTLTIQRTQQEDSAVYLCASSLTGSGNTIYFGEGSWLTVV.

CDR3 loop: CASNPDRREGVDGYTF. The CDR3 bases are TGTGCCAGTAATCCAGACAGGAGGGAGGGGGTCGATGGCTACACCTTC. The chain recombines TRBV19 with TRBJ1-2, with D possibly TRBD1 on 6 matching bases. Germline lookup yields CDR1 LNHDA and CDR2 SQIVND (reference sequence). This CDR3 spans 16 amino acids. V lost 7 bases and J 6 bases, leaving 24 bases between the germline ends.

The chain employs TRBV28 and TRBJ2-6; maybe TRBD2 (5 bases). Between the trimmed V and J ends, which lost 5 bases and 0 bases, there was a span of 14 bases. Germline CDR1 reads MDHEN; CDR2 reads SYDVKM. This CDR3 is built from 17 residues. CDR3: CASSRAGETSGANVLTF. CDR3 sequence (DNA): TGTGCCAGCAGTAGGGCCGGGGAAACCTCTGGGGCCAACGTCCTGACTTTC.

The rearrangement uses TRBV10-3 and TRBJ2-1; D is possibly TRBD1 (5 bases). The V gene's germline CDR1 is ENHRY and CDR2 SYGVKD. The CDR3 runs to 11 residues. Trimming stripped 10 bases from V and 6 bases from J, with 10 bases between. The CDR3 protein is CATHQGNEQFF. CDR3 DNA: TGTGCCACCCATCAGGGCAATGAGCAGTTCTTC.

This chain connects TRBV5-1 to TRBJ1-1; 8 bases map to TRBD1. The junction had 8 bases not matched to a gene; V was cut back by 4 bases and J by 0 bases. CDR3 size: 16 residues. Germline lookup yields CDR1 SGHRS and CDR2 YFSETQ. CDR3 bases: TGCGCCAGCAGCCGAGGGCCGACAGGGGTGAACACTGAAGCTTTCTTT. This encodes CASSRGPTGVNTEAFF. Looking up the rest from reference TRBV5-1 and TRBJ1-1 gives the full variable domain: KAGVTQTPRYLIKTRGQQVTLSCSPISGHRSVSWYQQTPGQGLQFLFEYFSETQRNKGNFPGRFSGRQFSNSRSEMNVSTLELGDSALYLCASSRGPTGVNTEAFFGQGTRLTVV.

This chain links TRBV6-5 with TRBJ1-1; D gene ambiguous. The CDR3 length is 15 residues. V lost 6 bases to trimming and J lost 8 bases, with 22 bases between them. Germline CDR1 is MNHEY and CDR2 is SVGAGI. The CDR3 loop reads CASSPYDGSPVEAFF. Written as DNA, the CDR3 is TGTGCCAGCAGCCCCTACGATGGGAGCCCGGTGGAAGCTTTCTTT.

The rearrangement links TRBV19 to TRBJ2-7; TRBD2 agrees at 9 bases. V trimming: 7 bases; J trimming: 3 bases; junction bases outside the gene matches: 13. The CDR3 has 16 residues. Germline CDR1 reads LNHDA; CDR2 reads SQIVND (reference sequence). CDR3 coding DNA: TGTGCCAGTAAAGCTACCCCCGGGACTAGCAACTACGAGCAGTACTTC. Translated, it gives CASKATPGTSNYEQYF.

V is TRBV29-1 and J is TRBJ2-5; 15 bases match TRBD2. Germline trimming cut 5 bases from V and 1 base from J; bases unmatched to any gene: 2. CDR1 SQVTM and CDR2 ANQGSEA come from the germline V gene. This CDR3 is 15 amino acids long. The CDR3 bases are TGCAGCGTTCCGGGACTAGCGGGGGGCCAAGAGACCCAGTACTTC. Translated, it gives CSVPGLAGGQETQYF. Full variable domain (remainder filled in from reference TRBV29-1 and TRBJ2-5): SAVISQKPSRDICQRGTSLTIQCQVDSQVTMMFWYRQQPGQSLTLIATANQGSEATYESGFVIDKFPISRPNLTFSTLTVSNMSPEDSSIYLCSVPGLAGGQETQYFGPGTRLLVL.

This clone showed up just once. V usage is TRBV9 and J usage is TRBJ2-3; 8 bases match TRBD2. Germline V gene sequence: CDR1 SGDLS, CDR2 YYNGEE. The CDR3 runs 15 residues. Trimming at V came to 3 bases and at J to 5 bases, leaving 8 bases not matched to a gene. DNA for the CDR3: TGTGCCAGCAGCGGACGGGGGGGCATAGGAGATACGCAGTATTTT. Translating gives CASSGRGGIGDTQYF.

V usage is TRBV12-5 and J usage is TRBJ1-2; the D is unclear. Germline CDR1 LGHNT, CDR2 FRNRAP. V lost 2 bases and J lost 7, with 11 bases in between. CDR3 length: 13 residues. This chain's CDR3 is CASGLSLSSGYTF. CDR3 sequence (DNA): TGTGCTAGTGGTTTGTCCCTATCGAGTGGCTACACCTTC. Together with reference TRBV12-5 and TRBJ1-2, the CDR3 gives the full variable domain: DARVTQTPRHKVTEMGQEVTMRCQPILGHNTVFWYRQTMMQGLELLAYFRNRAPLDDSGMPKDRFSAEMPDATLATLKIQPSEPRDSAVYFCASGLSLSSGYTFGSGTRLTVV.

V gene TRBV5-1 combines with J gene TRBJ2-5, with TRBD1 as a possible D gene (5 bases). This CDR3 spans 15 amino acids. CDR1 is SGHRS and CDR2 is YFSETQ in the germline V gene. Trimming took 0 bases from V and 4 from J, leaving 13 bases between them. CDR3 in amino acids: CASSLAAGMVETQYF. The DNA for the CDR3 is TGCGCCAGCAGCTTGGCCGCAGGGATGGTAGAGACCCAGTACTTC.

This rearrangement joins TRBV29-1 to TRBJ2-7, with 7 bases that match TRBD2. Germline-derived CDR1 and CDR2 are SQVTM and ANQGSEA. V was clipped by 4 bases and J by 4 bases; unmatched bases: 1. This CDR3 contains 11 residues. The CDR3, as DNA: TGCAGCGTTGTGGGGGGGTACGAGCAGTACTTC. Amino acids: CSVVGGYEQYF.

J is TRBJ1-2 and V is TRBV9; D is ambiguous. The CDR3 has 15 amino acids. Trimming removed 0 bases from V and 3 bases from J, with 12 bases in between. Germline V gene sequence: CDR1 SGDLS, CDR2 YYNGEE. The CDR3 spells CASSVESASYYGYTF. CDR3 sequence (DNA): TGTGCCAGCAGCGTAGAGTCCGCGTCTTACTATGGCTACACCTTC.

This chain connects TRBV7-3 to TRBJ2-1, with D hard to call. Trimming removed 4 bases at V and 4 bases at J, with 14 bases between. The CDR3 contains 15 residues. Germline values: CDR1 SGHTA, CDR2 FQGTGA. The CDR3 DNA follows: TGTGCCAGCAGCTCGAGATTAACTCCTTACAATGAGCAGTTCTTC. Residues: CASSSRLTPYNEQFF.

Here the CDR3 DNA reads TGTGCCAGCAGCAAATCTAGCGGGGACACCGGGGAGCTGTTTTTT. It encodes CASSKSSGDTGELFF. The chain joins TRBV7-9 to TRBJ2-2, with 9 bases identical to TRBD2. The CDR3 consists of 15 residues. V trimming: 5 bases; J trimming: 3 bases; junction bases outside the gene matches: 4. Germline CDR1 SEHNR, CDR2 FQNEAQ (reference sequence).

The V and J genes are TRBV2 and TRBJ1-4, with 7 positions matching TRBD1. The V gene's germline CDR1 is SNHLY and CDR2 FYNNEI. CDR3 length: 13 residues. With 6 bases clipped from V and 7 bases from J, the junction kept 5 bases outside the gene matches. The CDR3 loop is CASSGTVLEKLFF. The CDR3 nucleotides are TGTGCCAGCAGCGGGACAGTCCTTGAAAAACTGTTTTTT. Using reference TRBV2 and TRBJ1-4 for the parts outside the CDR3, the full variable domain is EPEVTQTPSHQVTQMGQEVILRCVPISNHLYFYWYRQILGQKVEFLVSFYNNEISEKSEIFDDQFSVERPDGSNFTLKIRSTKLEDSAMYFCASSGTVLEKLFFGSGTQLSVL.

This sequence joins TRBV7-6 and TRBJ1-3, with D possibly being TRBD1 (5 bases). This CDR3 has 16 amino acids. Germline V gene sequence: CDR1 SGHVS, CDR2 FNYEAQ. V was pared by 5 bases and J by 4 bases, with 18 bases between. The CDR3 sequence is CASSPAAPGGGNTIYF. In DNA form, the CDR3 reads TGTGCCAGCAGCCCTGCGGCCCCGGGGGGGGGAAACACCATATATTTT.

The gene calls are TRBV11-2 and TRBJ2-5; TRBD1 matches at 7 bases. CDR3 size: 15 residues. The germline gives CDR1 SGHAT, CDR2 FQNNGV. Germline trimming cut 3 bases from V and 1 base from J; bases unmatched to any gene: 5. The CDR3 reads CASSLGTAFQETQYF. DNA of the CDR3: TGTGCCAGCAGCTTGGGGACAGCATTCCAAGAGACCCAGTACTTC.

The chain links TRBV10-3 to TRBJ2-5; the D gene is possibly TRBD2 (5 bases). CDR3 length equals 14 residues. The germline V gene encodes CDR1 ENHRY and CDR2 SYGVKD. V lost 3 bases, J lost 2 bases, and 10 bases lay in between. The CDR3 DNA sequence: TGTGCCATCAGTGAAGACCGGGATCAAGAGACCCAGTACTTC. This translates into CAISEDRDQETQYF.

This chain links TRBV19 with TRBJ1-5; D call uncertain. V was pared by 2 bases and J by 3 bases, with 14 bases between. CDR1 LNHDA and CDR2 SQIVND come from the germline V gene (reference sequence). The length of the CDR3 is 16 residues. The CDR3: CASSISRSLVNQPQHF. Written as DNA, the CDR3 is TGTGCCAGTAGTATAAGTAGGAGTTTGGTCAATCAGCCCCAGCATTTT.

This clone occurred once. DNA of the CDR3: TGTGCCAGCAGTCGCTTTAGTGGCGGGGGGTTTAATCTCTACGAGCAGTACTTC. Its translation: CASSRFSGGGFNLYEQYF. This chain connects TRBV27 to TRBJ2-7; 8 bases fit TRBD2. CDR3 length: 18 amino acids. Trimming took 5 bases from V and 3 from J; bases not matched to a gene: 18. CDR1 MNHEY and CDR2 SMNVEV come from the germline V gene (reference sequence).

This chain joins TRBV7-9 and TRBJ2-2; a weak D match, TRBD1 (6 bases). Between the trimmed V and J ends, which lost 6 bases and 0 bases, there was a span of 11 bases. Germline lookup yields CDR1 SEHNR and CDR2 FQNEAQ (reference sequence). The CDR3 loop spans 15 amino acids. CDR3 protein: CASREQGPNTGELFF. The DNA for the CDR3 is TGTGCCAGCAGAGAACAGGGCCCGAACACCGGGGAGCTGTTTTTT.

The V and J genes are TRBV4-3 and TRBJ1-6, with 7 bases fitting TRBD1. CDR3 size: 15 residues. Germline V gene lookup returns CDR1 LGHNA and CDR2 YSLEER. V shed 4 bases and J 6 bases; nucleotides not matched to a gene: 6. CDR3 DNA: TGCGCCAGCAGCCGAGACAGGGTCTCTAATTCACCCCTCCACTTT. Protein sequence: CASSRDRVSNSPLHF.